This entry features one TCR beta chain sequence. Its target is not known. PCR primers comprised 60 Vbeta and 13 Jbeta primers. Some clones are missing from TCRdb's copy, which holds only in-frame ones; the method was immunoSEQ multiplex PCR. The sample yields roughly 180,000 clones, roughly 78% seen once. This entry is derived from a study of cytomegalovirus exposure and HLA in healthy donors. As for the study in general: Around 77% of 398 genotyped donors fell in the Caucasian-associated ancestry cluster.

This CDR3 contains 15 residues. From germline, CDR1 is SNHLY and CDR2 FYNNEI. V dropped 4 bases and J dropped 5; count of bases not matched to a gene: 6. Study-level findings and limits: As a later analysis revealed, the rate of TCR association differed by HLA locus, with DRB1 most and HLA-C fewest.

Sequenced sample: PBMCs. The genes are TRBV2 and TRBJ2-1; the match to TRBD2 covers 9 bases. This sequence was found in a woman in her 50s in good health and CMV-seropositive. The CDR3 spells CASSVLSGGHNEQFF. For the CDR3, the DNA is TGTGCCAGCAGTGTCCTTAGCGGGGGACACAATGAGCAGTTCTTC.